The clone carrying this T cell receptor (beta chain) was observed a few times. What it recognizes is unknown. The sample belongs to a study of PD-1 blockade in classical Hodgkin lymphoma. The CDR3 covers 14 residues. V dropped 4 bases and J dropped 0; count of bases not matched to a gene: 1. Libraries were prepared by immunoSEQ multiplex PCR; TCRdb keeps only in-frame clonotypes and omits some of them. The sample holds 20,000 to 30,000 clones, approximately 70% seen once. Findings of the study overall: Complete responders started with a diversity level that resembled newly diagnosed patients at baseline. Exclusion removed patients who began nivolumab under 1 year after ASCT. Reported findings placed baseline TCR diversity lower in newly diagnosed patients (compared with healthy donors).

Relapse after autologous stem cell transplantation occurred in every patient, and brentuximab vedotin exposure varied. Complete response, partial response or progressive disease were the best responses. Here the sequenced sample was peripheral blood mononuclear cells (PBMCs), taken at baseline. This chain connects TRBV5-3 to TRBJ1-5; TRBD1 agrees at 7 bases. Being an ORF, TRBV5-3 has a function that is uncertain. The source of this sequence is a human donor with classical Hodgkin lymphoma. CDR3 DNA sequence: TGTGCCAGAAGCGGGACAGATAGCAATCAGCCCCAGCATTTT. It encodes CARSGTDSNQPQHF.